This is a list of T cell receptor beta chains from one sample in a study of blood T cell repertoires in COVID-19. TCRdb's table, derived via immunoSEQ multiplex PCR, lists solely in-frame clones and lacks some. The table lists about 200,000 clones, 70% to 90% of them singletons. Sequencing was carried out using peripheral blood. These TCRs come from a human donor with active or convalescent COVID-19. The donor label of this sample is uncertain. Each CDR3 is given with its conserved first and last residue. D genes are given only for firm matches. Clone sizes are given selectively: once, few, many, or a class where the clone is expanded.

cdr3_length j_call d_call v_call clone_size cdr3_aa cdr3_nt
13 TRBJ1-1 TRBD1 TRBV7-9 - CASSLKGTGEAFF TGTGCCAGCAGCTTAAAAGGGACAGGTGAAGCTTTCTTT
15 TRBJ2-1 TRBD2 TRBV11-1 - CASSPRETLYNEQFF TGTGCCAGCAGCCCGCGGGAGACCCTATACAATGAGCAGTTCTTC
12 TRBJ1-1 - TRBV7-2 few CASSPINTEAFF TGTGCCAGCAGCCCAATCAACACTGAAGCTTTCTTT
15 TRBJ2-7 - TRBV4-3 - CASSQGLGRSYEQYF TGCGCCAGCAGCCAGGGGCTGGGAAGATCCTACGAGCAGTACTTC
14 TRBJ1-6 - TRBV9 - CASSVESGITPLHF TGTGCCAGCAGCGTAGAGTCAGGTATTACACCCCTCCACTTT
14 TRBJ1-3 TRBD1 TRBV7-9 - CASSHRQGRNTIYF TGTGCCAGCAGCCATCGACAGGGGAGAAACACCATATATTTT
15 TRBJ1-5 - TRBV2 - CASNLGQPGNQPQHF TGTGCCAGCAATCTCGGACAGCCCGGAAATCAGCCCCAGCATTTT
13 TRBJ1-1 - TRBV7-8 - CASSLQGLTEAFF TGTGCCAGCAGCTTACAGGGCTTAACTGAAGCTTTCTTT
15 TRBJ2-7 - TRBV18 - CASSPPGGPRDEQYF TGTGCCAGCTCACCACCGGGCGGGCCGAGGGACGAGCAGTACTTC
14 TRBJ2-3 - TRBV2 - CASSELRGTDTQYF TGTGCCAGCAGTGAACTTCGTGGCACAGATACGCAGTATTTT
12 TRBJ2-7 - TRBV30 - CAWSLQGDEQYF TGTGCCTGGAGTCTTCAGGGCGACGAGCAGTACTTC
15 TRBJ1-6 - TRBV5-1 - CASSFWTGNSSPLHF TGCGCCAGCAGCTTTTGGACGGGGAATAGTTCACCCCTCCACTTT
21 TRBJ2-1 TRBD2 TRBV27 - CASSLKARQRGARSSYNEQFF TGTGCCAGCAGTTTAAAGGCGCGCCAGCGGGGGGCGAGGAGCTCCTACAATGAGCAGTTCTTC
13 TRBJ2-1 - TRBV6-6 - CASSPQGANEQFF TGTGCCAGCAGCCCTCAGGGTGCCAATGAGCAGTTCTTC
12 TRBJ2-7 - TRBV9 - CASSGQTYEQYF TGTGCCAGCAGCGGGCAGACCTACGAGCAGTACTTC
14 TRBJ2-7 - TRBV3-1/TRBV3-2 - CASSLQGAAYEQYF TGTGCCAGCAGTTTACAGGGAGCGGCCTACGAGCAGTACTTC
15 TRBJ1-1 - TRBV27 - CASRREGHMNTEAFF TGTGCCAGCAGGAGAGAGGGACACATGAACACTGAAGCTTTCTTT
17 TRBJ2-5 TRBD1 TRBV5-6 - CASSFGGDRHRRWTQYF TGTGCCAGCAGCTTCGGAGGGGACAGGCATCGCCGGTGGACCCAGTACTTC
19 TRBJ2-3 TRBD2 TRBV4-1 - CASSQDAGLAGASTDTQYF TGCGCCAGCAGCCAAGACGCCGGGCTAGCGGGGGCTAGCACAGATACGCAGTATTTT
14 TRBJ2-7 TRBD1 TRBV6-6 - CASSDRGAPREQYF TGTGCCAGCAGCGACAGGGGCGCCCCTAGGGAGCAGTACTTC
13 TRBJ1-5 - TRBV6-5 - CASRPQGNQPQHF TGTGCCAGCAGGCCCCAGGGCAATCAGCCCCAGCATTTT
13 TRBJ2-3 - TRBV12-3/TRBV12-4 - CASSLQLPGLEYF TGTGCCAGCAGCCTTCAACTCCCGGGACTGGAGTATTTT
18 TRBJ2-5 TRBD2 TRBV2 - CASSDALAGGRAEETQYF TGTGCCAGCAGTGACGCACTAGCGGGAGGCCGGGCTGAAGAGACCCAGTACTTC
15 TRBJ2-3 - TRBV6-5 once CATSKGISGTDTQYF TGTGCCACCTCCAAGGGGATCTCCGGGACAGATACGCAGTATTTT
14 TRBJ1-1 - TRBV11-3 - CASRSLAMNTEAFF TGTGCCAGCAGGAGCCTTGCCATGAACACTGAAGCTTTCTTT
16 TRBJ2-2 TRBD1 TRBV6-1 - CASSERGQANTGELFF TGTGCCAGCAGTGAGCGGGGACAGGCAAACACCGGGGAGCTGTTTTTT
17 TRBJ2-5 TRBD2 TRBV4-1 - CASSQGELAGYQETQYF TGCGCCAGCAGCCAGGGGGAACTAGCGGGGTACCAAGAGACCCAGTACTTC
15 TRBJ2-1 - TRBV4-1 - CASSHLQGRYNEQFF TGCGCCAGCAGCCACCTACAGGGGAGGTACAATGAGCAGTTCTTC
18 TRBJ2-1 TRBD2 TRBV24-1 - CATSDGILGTSGRNEQFF TGTGCCACCAGTGATGGGATTCTTGGGACTAGCGGGAGAAATGAGCAGTTCTTC
15 TRBJ2-1 - TRBV6-6 - CASSYGDSSYNEQFF TGTGCCAGCAGTTACGGGGACTCCTCCTACAATGAGCAGTTCTTC
14 TRBJ2-7 - TRBV7-2 - CASNLQGGAYEQYF TGTGCCAGCAACCTACAGGGCGGTGCCTACGAGCAGTACTTC
13 TRBJ1-2 - TRBV19 - CASIPQGFYGYTF TGTGCCAGTATCCCCCAGGGTTTCTATGGCTACACCTTC
12 TRBJ2-1 - TRBV7-9 - CASSPRIGEQFF TGTGCCAGCAGCCCCCGCATCGGTGAGCAGTTCTTC
17 TRBJ2-1 TRBD2 TRBV3-1/TRBV3-2 once CASSHLLISGSDNEQFF TGTGCCAGCAGCCACTTGTTGATTAGCGGGAGTGACAATGAGCAGTTCTTC
11 TRBJ2-7 - TRBV2 - CASSESSEQYF TGTGCCAGCAGTGAGTCCTCCGAGCAGTACTTC
14 TRBJ1-2 TRBD1 TRBV6-5 - CASSFSGGYYGYTF TGTGCCAGCAGTTTCTCAGGGGGCTACTATGGCTACACCTTC
16 TRBJ1-5 TRBD1 TRBV3-1/TRBV3-2 once CASSAVGTGLAQPQHF TGTGCCAGCAGCGCCGTGGGGACAGGGCTTGCTCAGCCCCAGCATTTT
12 TRBJ1-5 - TRBV12-5 - CASGSKAQPQHF TGTGCTAGTGGCTCCAAAGCCCAGCCCCAGCATTTT